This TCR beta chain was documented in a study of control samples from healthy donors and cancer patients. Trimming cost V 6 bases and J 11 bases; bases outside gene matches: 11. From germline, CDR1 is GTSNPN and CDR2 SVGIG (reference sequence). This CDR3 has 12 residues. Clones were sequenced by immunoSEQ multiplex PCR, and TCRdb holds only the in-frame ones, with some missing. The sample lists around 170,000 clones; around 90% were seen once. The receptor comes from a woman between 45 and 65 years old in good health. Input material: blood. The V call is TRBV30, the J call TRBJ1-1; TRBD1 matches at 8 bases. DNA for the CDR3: TGTGCCTGCATGGACAGGGTCGTAGCGGCTTTCTTT. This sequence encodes CACMDRVVAAFF.